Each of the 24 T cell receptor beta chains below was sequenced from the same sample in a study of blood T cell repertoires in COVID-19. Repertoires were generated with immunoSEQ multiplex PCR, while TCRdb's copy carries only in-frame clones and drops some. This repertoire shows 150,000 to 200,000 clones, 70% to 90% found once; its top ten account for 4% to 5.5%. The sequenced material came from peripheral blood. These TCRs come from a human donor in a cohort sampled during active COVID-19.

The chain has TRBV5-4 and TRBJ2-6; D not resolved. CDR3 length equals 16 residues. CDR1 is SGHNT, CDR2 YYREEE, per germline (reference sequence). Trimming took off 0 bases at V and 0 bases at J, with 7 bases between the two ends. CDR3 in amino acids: CASSLGGYSGANVLTF. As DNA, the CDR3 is TGTGCCAGCAGCTTGGGAGGTTACTCTGGGGCCAACGTCCTGACTTTC.

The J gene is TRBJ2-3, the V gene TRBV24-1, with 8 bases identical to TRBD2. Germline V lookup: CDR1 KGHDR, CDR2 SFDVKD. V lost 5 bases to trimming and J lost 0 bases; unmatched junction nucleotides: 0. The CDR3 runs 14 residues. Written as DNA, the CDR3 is TGTGCCACCAGTGTAGCGGGAAGCACAGATACGCAGTATTTT. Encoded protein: CATSVAGSTDTQYF.

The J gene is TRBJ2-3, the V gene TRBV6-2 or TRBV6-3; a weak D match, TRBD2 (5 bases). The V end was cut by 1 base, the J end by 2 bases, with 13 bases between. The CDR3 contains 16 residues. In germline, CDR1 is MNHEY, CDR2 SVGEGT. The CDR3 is CASSYFFGESTDTQYF. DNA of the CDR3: TGTGCCAGCAGTTACTTTTTCGGGGAGTCCACAGATACGCAGTATTTT.

The CDR3 bases are TGTGCCAGCAGTTTATTTTGGCCTAAAGGGGCCCTCAATTCACCCCTCCACTTT. Translating gives CASSLFWPKGALNSPLHF. J is TRBJ1-6 and V is TRBV27; maybe TRBD1 (5 bases). This CDR3 contains 18 residues. Germline-derived CDR1 and CDR2 are MNHEY and SMNVEV (reference sequence). V dropped 1 base and J dropped 7 bases, with 20 bases sitting between them.

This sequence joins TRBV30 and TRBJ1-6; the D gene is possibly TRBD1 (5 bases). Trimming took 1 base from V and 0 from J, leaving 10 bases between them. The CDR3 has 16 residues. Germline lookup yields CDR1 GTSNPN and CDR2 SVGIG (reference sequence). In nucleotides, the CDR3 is TGTGCCTGGAGTGCCCCGGGGGACTCCTATAATTCACCCCTCCACTTT. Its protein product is CAWSAPGDSYNSPLHF.

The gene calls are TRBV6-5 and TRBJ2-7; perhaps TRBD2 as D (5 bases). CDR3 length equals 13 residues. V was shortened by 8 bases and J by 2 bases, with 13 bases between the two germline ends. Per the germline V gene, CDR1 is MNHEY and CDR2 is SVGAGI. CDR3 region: CASAATTPYEQYF. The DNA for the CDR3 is TGTGCCAGCGCTGCGACTACTCCCTACGAGCAGTACTTC.

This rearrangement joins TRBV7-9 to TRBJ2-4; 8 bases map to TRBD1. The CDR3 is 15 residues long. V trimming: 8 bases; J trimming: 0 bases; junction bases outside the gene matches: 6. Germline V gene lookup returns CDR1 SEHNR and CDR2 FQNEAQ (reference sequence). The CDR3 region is CASAQGALAKNIQYF. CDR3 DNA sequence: TGTGCCAGCGCCCAGGGGGCGTTAGCCAAAAACATTCAGTACTTC.

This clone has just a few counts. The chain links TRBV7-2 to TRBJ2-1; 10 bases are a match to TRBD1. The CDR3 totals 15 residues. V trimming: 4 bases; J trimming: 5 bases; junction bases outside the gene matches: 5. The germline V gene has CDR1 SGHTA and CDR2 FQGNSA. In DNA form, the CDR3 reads TGTGCCAGCAGCTGGGGACAGGGGACAAACAATGAGCAGTTCTTC. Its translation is CASSWGQGTNNEQFF.

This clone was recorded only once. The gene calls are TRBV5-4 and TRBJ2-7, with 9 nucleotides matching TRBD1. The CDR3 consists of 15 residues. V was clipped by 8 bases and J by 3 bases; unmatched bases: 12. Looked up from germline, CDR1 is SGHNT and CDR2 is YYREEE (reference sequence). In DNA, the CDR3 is TGTGCCAGTCAGACAGGGGGGGAAGGCTACTACGAGCAGTACTTC. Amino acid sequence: CASQTGGEGYYEQYF.

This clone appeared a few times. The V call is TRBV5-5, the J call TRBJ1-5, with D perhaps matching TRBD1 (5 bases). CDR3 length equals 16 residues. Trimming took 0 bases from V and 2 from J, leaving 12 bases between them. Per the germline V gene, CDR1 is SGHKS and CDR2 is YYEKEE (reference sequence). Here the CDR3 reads CASSLGAGLGNQPQHF. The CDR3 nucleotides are TGTGCCAGCAGCTTGGGGGCAGGGTTGGGCAATCAGCCCCAGCATTTT.

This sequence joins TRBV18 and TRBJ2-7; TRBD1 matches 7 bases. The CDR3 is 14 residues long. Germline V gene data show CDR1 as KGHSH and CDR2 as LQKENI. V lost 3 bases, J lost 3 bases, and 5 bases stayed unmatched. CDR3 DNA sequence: TGTGCCAGCTCACCCGGACAGGTGGGCTACGAGCAGTACTTC. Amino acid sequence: CASSPGQVGYEQYF.

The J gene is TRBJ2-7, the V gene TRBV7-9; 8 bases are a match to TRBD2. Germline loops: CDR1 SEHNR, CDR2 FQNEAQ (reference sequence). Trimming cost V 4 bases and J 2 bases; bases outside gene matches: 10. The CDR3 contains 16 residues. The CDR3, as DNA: TGTGCCAGCAGCTCGGGAGGGCAGGGGCGGACCTACGAGCAGTACTTC. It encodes CASSSGGQGRTYEQYF.

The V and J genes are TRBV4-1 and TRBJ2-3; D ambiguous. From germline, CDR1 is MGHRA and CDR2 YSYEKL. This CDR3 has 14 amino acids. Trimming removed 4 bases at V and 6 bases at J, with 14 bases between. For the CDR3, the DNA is TGCGCCAGCAGCCCCCGAGGCCTTATGGATACGCAGTATTTT. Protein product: CASSPRGLMDTQYF.

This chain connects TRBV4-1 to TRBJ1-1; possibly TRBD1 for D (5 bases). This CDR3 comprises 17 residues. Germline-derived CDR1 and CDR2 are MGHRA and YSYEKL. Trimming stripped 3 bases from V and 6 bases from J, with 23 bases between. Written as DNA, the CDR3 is TGCGCCAGCAGCCATCCTACGGGACGTCCCCGGGGGGCTGAAGCTTTCTTT. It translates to CASSHPTGRPRGAEAFF.

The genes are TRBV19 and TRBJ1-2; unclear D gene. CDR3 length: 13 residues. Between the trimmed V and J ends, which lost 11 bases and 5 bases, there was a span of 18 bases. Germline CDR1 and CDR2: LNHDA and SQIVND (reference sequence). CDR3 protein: CAVSGGIGYGYTF. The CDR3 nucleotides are TGTGCCGTCAGCGGAGGTATAGGATATGGCTACACCTTC.

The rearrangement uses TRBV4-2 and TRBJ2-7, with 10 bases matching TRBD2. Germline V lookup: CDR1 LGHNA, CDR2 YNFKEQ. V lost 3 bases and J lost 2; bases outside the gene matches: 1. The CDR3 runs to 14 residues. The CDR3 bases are TGTGCCAGCAGCCAGGGGACTAGCGCCTACGAGCAGTACTTC. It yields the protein CASSQGTSAYEQYF.

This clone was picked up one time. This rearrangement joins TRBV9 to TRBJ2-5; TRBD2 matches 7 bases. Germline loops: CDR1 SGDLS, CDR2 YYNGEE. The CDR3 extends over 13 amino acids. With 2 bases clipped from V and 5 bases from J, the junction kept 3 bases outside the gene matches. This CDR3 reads CASSVGGIETQYF. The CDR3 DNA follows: TGTGCCAGCAGCGTCGGGGGGATCGAGACCCAGTACTTC.

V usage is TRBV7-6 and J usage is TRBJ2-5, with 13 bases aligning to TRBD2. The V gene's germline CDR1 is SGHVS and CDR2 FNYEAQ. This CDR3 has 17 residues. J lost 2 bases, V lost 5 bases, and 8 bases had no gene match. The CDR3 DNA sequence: TGTGCCAGCAGCCCCACCTTGGGACTAGCGGGGCAAGAGACCCAGTACTTC. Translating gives CASSPTLGLAGQETQYF.

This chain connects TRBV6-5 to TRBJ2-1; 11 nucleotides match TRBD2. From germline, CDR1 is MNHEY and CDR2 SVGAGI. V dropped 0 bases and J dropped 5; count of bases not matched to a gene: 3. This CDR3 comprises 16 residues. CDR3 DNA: TGTGCCAGCAGTTACTCTAGCGGGAGGGCCAACAATGAGCAGTTCTTC. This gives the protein CASSYSSGRANNEQFF.

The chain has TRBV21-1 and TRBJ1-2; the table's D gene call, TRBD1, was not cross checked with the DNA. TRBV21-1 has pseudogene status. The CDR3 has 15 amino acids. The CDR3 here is CASSKGLQGGYGYTF. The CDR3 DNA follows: TGTGCCAGCAGCAAAGGCCTACAGGGTGGCTATGGCTACACCTTC.

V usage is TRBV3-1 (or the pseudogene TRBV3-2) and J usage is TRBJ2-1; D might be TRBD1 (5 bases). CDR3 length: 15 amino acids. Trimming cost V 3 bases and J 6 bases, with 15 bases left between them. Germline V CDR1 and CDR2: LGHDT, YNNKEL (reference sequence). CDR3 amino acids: CASSQGQGPANEQFF. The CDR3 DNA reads TGTGCCAGCAGCCAGGGCCAGGGCCCTGCCAATGAGCAGTTCTTC.

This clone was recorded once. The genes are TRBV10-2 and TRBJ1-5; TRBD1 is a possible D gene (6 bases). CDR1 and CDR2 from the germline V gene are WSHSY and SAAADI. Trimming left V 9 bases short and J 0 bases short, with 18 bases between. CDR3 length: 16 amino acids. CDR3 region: CASARGDINSNQPQHF. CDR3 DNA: TGCGCCAGTGCCCGGGGGGACATCAATAGCAATCAGCCCCAGCATTTT.

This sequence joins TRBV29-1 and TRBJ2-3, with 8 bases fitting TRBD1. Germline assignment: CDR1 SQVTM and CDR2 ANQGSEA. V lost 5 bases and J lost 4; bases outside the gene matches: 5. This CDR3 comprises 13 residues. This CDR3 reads CSVMDRAPDTQYF. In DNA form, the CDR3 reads TGCAGCGTTATGGACAGGGCCCCAGATACGCAGTATTTT.

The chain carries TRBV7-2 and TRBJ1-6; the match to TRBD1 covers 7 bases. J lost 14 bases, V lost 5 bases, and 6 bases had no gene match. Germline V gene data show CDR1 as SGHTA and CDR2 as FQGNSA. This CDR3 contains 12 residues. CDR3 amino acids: CASSPGGRSLHF. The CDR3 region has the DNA TGTGCCAGCAGCCCAGGGGGGAGATCCCTCCACTTT.